Included here is one T cell receptor (beta chain) sequence, with context. Data came from immunoSEQ multiplex PCR; TCRdb stores just in-frame clones and leaves some out. The sample includes 60,000 to 65,000 clones, 92% of them seen just once. This record comes from a study of T cell changes during pregnancy in multiple sclerosis. The sequencing used peripheral blood, collected in the second trimester of pregnancy. The sequence derives from a female donor with multiple sclerosis, enrolled in a pregnancy study.

The CDR3 DNA is TGTGCCAGCAGCGTCAGGACAGGGGACTCCTACGAGCAGTACTTC. Translating gives CASSVRTGDSYEQYF. The rearrangement joins TRBV9 to TRBJ2-7; TRBD1 agrees at 9 bases. The junction had 3 bases not matched to a gene; V was cut back by 2 bases and J by 0 bases. CDR1 is SGDLS and CDR2 is YYNGEE in the germline V gene. The CDR3 has 15 amino acids.